These 5 T cell receptor beta chains share one sample of origin, sequenced in a study of blood T cell repertoires in COVID-19. Only in-frame clones appear in the TCRdb table, and some are missing; sequencing was by immunoSEQ multiplex PCR. The sample has some 100,000 clones, about 74% seen once. Sequencing used peripheral blood. Every receptor here comes from a man aged 70 or older with COVID-19, enrolled during active disease.

The V call is TRBV18, the J call TRBJ2-6, with TRBD1 matching 7 bases. Trimming at V came to 4 bases and at J to 0 bases, leaving 6 bases not matched to a gene. CDR3 length: 17 residues. The V gene's germline CDR1 is KGHSH and CDR2 LQKENI. The DNA of the CDR3 is TGTGCCAGCTCACGAGGGACAGCTATCTCTGGGGCCAACGTCCTGACTTTC. This sequence encodes CASSRGTAISGANVLTF.

This chain connects TRBV12-5 to TRBJ2-1; 14 bases are shared with TRBD2. Per the germline V gene, CDR1 is LGHNT and CDR2 is FRNRAP. The V segment lost 2 bases and the J segment 2 bases; nucleotides outside the gene matches: 8. The length of the CDR3 is 19 residues. CDR3 in amino acids: CASGLQSRGLAGAYNEQFF. CDR3 in DNA: TGTGCTAGTGGTTTGCAATCCCGGGGACTAGCGGGAGCCTACAATGAGCAGTTCTTC.

This chain joins TRBV7-3 and TRBJ1-6; 7 nucleotides align to TRBD1. The CDR3 totals 14 residues. Germline V lookup: CDR1 SGHTA, CDR2 FQGTGA. J was trimmed by 6 bases and V by 5 bases; bases with no gene match: 4. In DNA form, the CDR3 reads TGTGCCAGCAGCGCAGGACAGGTTAATTCACCCCTCCACTTT. Its translation is CASSAGQVNSPLHF.

CDR3 coding DNA: TGCGCCAGCAGCTCGAGGGGACAGGAGGACGGCTACACCTTC. Its translation: CASSSRGQEDGYTF. V gene TRBV5-1 combines with J gene TRBJ1-2; 8 positions match TRBD1. The CDR3 consists of 14 residues. Germline V gene sequence: CDR1 SGHRS, CDR2 YFSETQ. The ends lost 3 bases at V and 8 bases at J; junction bases unmatched: 9.

In its sample, this clone was seen a few times. The rearrangement joins TRBV4-1 to TRBJ2-7, with 10 bases that match TRBD2. The CDR3 has 16 amino acids. V was pared by 0 bases and J by 3 bases, with 5 bases of the junction left unmatched. Germline V CDR1 and CDR2: MGHRA, YSYEKL. This CDR3 is CASSQDLASGGYEQYF. CDR3 DNA sequence: TGCGCCAGCAGCCAAGATCTCGCTAGCGGGGGCTACGAGCAGTACTTC.